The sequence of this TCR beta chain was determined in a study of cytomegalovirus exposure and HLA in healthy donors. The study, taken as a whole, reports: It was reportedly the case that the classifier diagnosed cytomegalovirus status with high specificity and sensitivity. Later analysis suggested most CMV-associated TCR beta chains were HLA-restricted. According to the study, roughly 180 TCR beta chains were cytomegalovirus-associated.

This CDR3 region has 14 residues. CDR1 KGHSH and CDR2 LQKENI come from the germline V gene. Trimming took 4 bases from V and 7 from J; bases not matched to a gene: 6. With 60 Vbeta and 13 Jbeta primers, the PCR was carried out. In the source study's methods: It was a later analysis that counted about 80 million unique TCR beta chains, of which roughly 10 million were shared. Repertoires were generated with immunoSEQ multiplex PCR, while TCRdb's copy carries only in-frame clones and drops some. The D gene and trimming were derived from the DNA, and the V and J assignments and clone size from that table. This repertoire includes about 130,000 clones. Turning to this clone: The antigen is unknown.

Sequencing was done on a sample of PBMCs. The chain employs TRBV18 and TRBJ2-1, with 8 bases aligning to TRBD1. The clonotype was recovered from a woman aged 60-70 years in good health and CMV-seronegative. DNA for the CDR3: TGTGCCAGCTCACTAGGACAGGGCCATAATGAGCAGTTCTTC. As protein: CASSLGQGHNEQFF.